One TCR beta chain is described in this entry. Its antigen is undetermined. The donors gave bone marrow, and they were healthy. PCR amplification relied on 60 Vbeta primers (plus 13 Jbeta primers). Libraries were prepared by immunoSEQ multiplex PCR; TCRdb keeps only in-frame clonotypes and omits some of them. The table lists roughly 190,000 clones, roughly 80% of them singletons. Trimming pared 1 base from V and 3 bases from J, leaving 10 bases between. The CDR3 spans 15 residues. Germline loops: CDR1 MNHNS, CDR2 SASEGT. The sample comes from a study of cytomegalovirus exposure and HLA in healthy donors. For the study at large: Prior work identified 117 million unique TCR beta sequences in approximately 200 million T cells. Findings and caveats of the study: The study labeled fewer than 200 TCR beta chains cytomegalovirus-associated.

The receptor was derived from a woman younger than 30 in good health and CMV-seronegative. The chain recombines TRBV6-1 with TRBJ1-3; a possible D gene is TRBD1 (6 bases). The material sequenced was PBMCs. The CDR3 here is CASSEVPGVGNTIYF. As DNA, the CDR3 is TGTGCCAGCAGTGAAGTTCCAGGGGTTGGAAACACCATATATTTT.